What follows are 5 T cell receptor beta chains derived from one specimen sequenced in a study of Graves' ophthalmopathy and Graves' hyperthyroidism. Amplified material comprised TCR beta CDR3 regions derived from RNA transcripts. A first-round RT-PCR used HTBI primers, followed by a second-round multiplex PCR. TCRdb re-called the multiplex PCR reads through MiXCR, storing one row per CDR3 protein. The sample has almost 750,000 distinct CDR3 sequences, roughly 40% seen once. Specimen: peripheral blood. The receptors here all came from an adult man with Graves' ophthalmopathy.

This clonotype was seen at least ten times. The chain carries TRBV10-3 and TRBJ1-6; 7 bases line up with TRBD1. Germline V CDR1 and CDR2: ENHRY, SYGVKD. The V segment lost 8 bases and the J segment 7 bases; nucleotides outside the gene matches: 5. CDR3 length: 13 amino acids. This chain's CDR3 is CAISGQLNSPLHF. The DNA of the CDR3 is TGTGCCATCTCGGGACAGTTAAATTCACCCCTCCACTTT.

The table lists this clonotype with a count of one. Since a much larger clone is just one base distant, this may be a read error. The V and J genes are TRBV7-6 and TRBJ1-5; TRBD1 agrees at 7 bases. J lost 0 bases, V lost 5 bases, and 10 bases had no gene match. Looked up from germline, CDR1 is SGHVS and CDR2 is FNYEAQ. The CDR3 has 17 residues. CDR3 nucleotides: TGTGCCAGCAGCCGATCGACAGGGCTCCCTAGCAATCAGCCCCAGCATTTT. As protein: CASSRSTGLPSNQPQHF.

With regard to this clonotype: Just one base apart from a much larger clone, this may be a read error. The DNA of the CDR3 is TGTCCCACCAGCACAGGGGGACAAGAGACCCAGTACTTC. Translated, it gives CPTSTGGQETQYF. The chain links TRBV15 to TRBJ2-5, with 8 bases identical to TRBD1. Germline CDR1 reads LNHNV; CDR2 reads YYDKDF (reference sequence). This CDR3 region has 13 residues.

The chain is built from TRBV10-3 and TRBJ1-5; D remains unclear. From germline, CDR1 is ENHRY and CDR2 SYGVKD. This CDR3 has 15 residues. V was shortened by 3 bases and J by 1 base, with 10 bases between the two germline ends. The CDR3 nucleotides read TGTGCCATCAGTGACCAAGGTGGGAGCAATCAGCCCCAGCATTTT. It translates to CAISDQGGSNQPQHF.

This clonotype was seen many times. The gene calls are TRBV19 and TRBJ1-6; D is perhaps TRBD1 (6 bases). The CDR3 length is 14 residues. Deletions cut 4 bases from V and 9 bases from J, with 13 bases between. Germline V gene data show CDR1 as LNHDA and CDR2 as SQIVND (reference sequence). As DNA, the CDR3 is TGTGCCAGTAGTACAACTACGACAGGTTCACCCCTCCACTTT. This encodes CASSTTTTGSPLHF.